The 30 T cell receptor beta chains below come from one sample, sequenced in a study of T cells after yellow fever vaccination. Using its own MiXCR run on the 5' RACE reads, TCRdb lists one record per CDR3 protein. Here the sample spans 450,000 to 650,000 distinct CDR3 sequences, roughly a fifth being singletons. Sample: PBMCs, taken less than 25 days after the first yellow fever vaccination. These receptors were collected from a man in his late teens or twenties who received the YFV17D yellow fever vaccine.

The chain uses TRBV20-1 and TRBJ2-2; TRBD1 is a possible D gene (5 bases). The CDR3 contains 14 residues. V was pared by 4 bases and J by 7 bases, with 16 bases between. Germline V gene lookup returns CDR1 DFQATT and CDR2 SNEGSKA (reference sequence). Written as DNA, the CDR3 is TGCAGTGCTAAAGCAGGGTGGGATAGCGGGGAGCTGTTTTTT. This sequence encodes CSAKAGWDSGELFF.

The genes are TRBV3-1 and TRBJ2-7, with D perhaps TRBD2 (5 bases). This CDR3 region has 14 residues. V lost 6 bases and J 1 base, leaving 13 bases between the germline ends. Germline V gene lookup returns CDR1 LGHDT and CDR2 YNNKEL (reference sequence). The CDR3 sequence is CASSPTTGSYEQYF. The CDR3 region has the DNA TGTGCCAGCAGTCCTACAACGGGGTCCTACGAGCAGTACTTC.

The table lists this clonotype with many counts. V gene TRBV6-4 combines with J gene TRBJ1-1; D call uncertain. V lost 6 bases, J lost 3 bases, and 11 bases lay in between. Germline values: CDR1 MRHNA, CDR2 SNTAGT. The length of the CDR3 is 13 residues. As DNA, the CDR3 is TGTGCCAGCAGAGCTCAGGTTTACACTGAAGCTTTCTTT. Residues: CASRAQVYTEAFF.

As to this clonotype: One end of the junction is discordant with germline, which a read error may explain. The rearrangement uses TRBV7-2 and TRBJ1-1; D might be TRBD1 (5 bases). In germline, CDR1 is SGHTA, CDR2 FQGNSA. The CDR3 totals 14 residues. The CDR3 spells CAISLAITGAEAFF. CDR3 DNA: TGTGCCATCAGCTTAGCCATAACAGGAGCCGAAGCTTTCTTT.

The sample holds a few counts of this clonotype. The genes are TRBV5-1 and TRBJ2-5, with D unresolved. CDR3 length: 13 residues. V was trimmed by 0 bases and J by 5 bases, leaving 8 bases between them. Germline assignment: CDR1 SGHRS and CDR2 YFSETQ. The DNA of the CDR3 is TGCGCCAGCAGCTTGGTAACTGATGAGACCCAGTACTTC. This encodes CASSLVTDETQYF.

This clonotype occurred a few times. V and J are TRBV7-2 and TRBJ2-1; tentatively, D is TRBD2 (5 bases). From germline, CDR1 is SGHTA and CDR2 FQGNSA. Trimming removed 1 base at V and 5 bases at J, with 12 bases between. This CDR3 spans 15 amino acids. The chain's CDR3 is CASSLDPSPHNEQFF. CDR3 DNA: TGTGCCAGCAGCTTAGATCCTAGCCCCCACAATGAGCAGTTCTTC. The variable domain in full, completed from reference TRBV7-2 and TRBJ2-1, reads GAGVSQSPSNKVTEKGKDVELRCDPISGHTALYWYRQSLGQGLEFLIYFQGNSAPDKSGLPSDRFSAERTGGSVSTLTIQRTQQEDSAVYLCASSLDPSPHNEQFFGPGTRLTVL.

This chain connects TRBV6-5 to TRBJ2-1; a weak D match, TRBD1 (5 bases). Per the germline V gene, CDR1 is MNHEY and CDR2 is SVGAGI. Trimming took off 2 bases at V and 0 bases at J, with 8 bases between the two ends. The CDR3 covers 15 residues. The CDR3 loop reads CASSYGASSYNEQFF. The CDR3 nucleotides are TGTGCCAGCAGTTACGGGGCGAGCTCCTACAATGAGCAGTTCTTC.

This clonotype was recorded at least ten times. CDR3 region: CASSLGTGQNTIYF. CDR3 sequence (DNA): TGCGCCAGCAGCTTGGGGACAGGGCAAAACACCATATATTTT. V and J are TRBV5-1 and TRBJ1-3; 8 bases agree with TRBD1. The germline gives CDR1 SGHRS, CDR2 YFSETQ. The CDR3 extends over 14 amino acids. V trimming: 0 bases; J trimming: 6 bases; junction bases outside the gene matches: 2.

There are a few counts of this clonotype. The CDR3 region is CASSSSGGARDEQFF. The CDR3 DNA follows: TGTGCCAGCAGTTCATCCGGGGGGGCCAGGGATGAGCAGTTCTTC. The gene calls are TRBV6-2 or TRBV6-3 and TRBJ2-1, with 8 bases matching TRBD2. Trimming removed 4 bases from V and 8 bases from J; junction bases left unmatched: 10. This CDR3 spans 15 amino acids. Germline CDR1 is MNHEY and CDR2 is SVGEGT.

This clonotype came up a few times. This chain uses TRBV12-3 or TRBV12-4 with TRBJ2-5; D assignment may be TRBD1 or TRBD2 (6 bases each). V was pared by 9 bases and J by 4 bases, with 15 bases between. The CDR3 loop spans 13 amino acids. CDR3 amino acids: CASSEGGGETQYF. The CDR3 DNA sequence: TGTGCCAGTAGTGAGGGGGGAGGAGAGACCCAGTACTTC.

The J gene is TRBJ2-3, the V gene TRBV7-2; no definite D call. The CDR3 consists of 13 residues. V was pared by 3 bases and J by 4 bases, with 8 bases between. In germline, CDR1 is SGHTA, CDR2 FQGNSA. The CDR3 DNA is TGTGCCAGCAGCTTCAGCATCCCAGATACGCAGTATTTT. Residues: CASSFSIPDTQYF.

This clonotype was counted many times. V usage is TRBV28 and J usage is TRBJ2-5; D remains unclear. The germline CDR1 and CDR2 sequences are MDHEN and SYDVKM. Trimming cost V 7 bases and J 3 bases, with 9 bases left between them. The CDR3 runs to 12 residues. For the CDR3, the DNA is TGTGCCAGCAACGAGGCTGAAGAGACCCAGTACTTC. Translating it yields CASNEAEETQYF.

This clonotype appeared many times. The chain combines TRBV10-3 with TRBJ2-2; D ambiguous. This CDR3 is built from 14 residues. Trimming left V 4 bases short and J 1 base short, with 7 bases between. From germline, CDR1 is ENHRY and CDR2 SYGVKD. The CDR3 sequence is CAISGPRNTGELFF. The CDR3 DNA is TGTGCCATCAGTGGCCCTAGGAACACCGGGGAGCTGTTTTTT.

This clonotype was counted only a few times. The chain uses TRBV20-1 and TRBJ1-5; 7 bases line up with TRBD1. The CDR3 has 14 amino acids. Germline CDR1 DFQATT, CDR2 SNEGSKA (reference sequence). Trimming cost V 5 bases and J 2 bases; bases outside gene matches: 6. Here the CDR3 DNA reads TGCAGTGCTTGGGACAGTAGGGGCAATCAGCCCCAGCATTTT. Residues: CSAWDSRGNQPQHF.

The chain has TRBV6-5 and TRBJ2-3; D remains ambiguous. V lost 0 bases, J lost 2 bases, and 6 bases lay in between. From germline, CDR1 is MNHEY and CDR2 SVGAGI. The CDR3 totals 14 residues. The CDR3 protein is CASSYSILTDTQYF. CDR3 coding DNA: TGTGCCAGCAGTTACTCTATCCTCACAGATACGCAGTATTTT.

The chain links TRBV4-1 to TRBJ2-1; 13 positions agree with TRBD2. The CDR3 has 15 amino acids. Germline CDR1 reads MGHRA; CDR2 reads YSYEKL. The junction had 8 bases not matched to a gene; V was cut back by 5 bases and J by 10 bases. The CDR3 here is CASSTPGTSGEEQFF. In nucleotides, the CDR3 is TGCGCCAGCAGCACTCCCGGGACTAGCGGGGAGGAGCAGTTCTTC.

The J gene is TRBJ2-5, the V gene TRBV5-1; D is unclear. This CDR3 comprises 13 residues. V lost 5 bases, J lost 4 bases, and 12 bases lay in between. Germline lookup yields CDR1 SGHRS and CDR2 YFSETQ. The DNA of the CDR3 is TGCGCCAGCAGATTTACCCCACCAGAGACCCAGTACTTC. Translated, it gives CASRFTPPETQYF.

The table lists this clonotype with a few counts. The chain has TRBV7-2 and TRBJ2-3; 13 nucleotides agree with TRBD2. J was trimmed by 4 bases and V by 5 bases; bases with no gene match: 6. The CDR3 loop spans 16 amino acids. Germline values: CDR1 SGHTA, CDR2 FQGNSA. The CDR3 loop is CASSITSGGAADTQYF. The DNA for the CDR3 is TGTGCCAGCAGCATAACTAGCGGGGGGGCCGCAGATACGCAGTATTTT.

The chain joins TRBV7-9 to TRBJ1-2; D remains unclear. The length of the CDR3 is 15 residues. Germline V gene sequence: CDR1 SEHNR, CDR2 FQNEAQ (reference sequence). Between the trimmed V and J ends, which lost 5 bases and 2 bases, there was a span of 15 bases. The CDR3 is CASSLTPTGNYGYTF. The DNA of the CDR3 is TGTGCCAGCAGCCTAACCCCGACGGGAAACTATGGCTACACCTTC.

For this clonotype: One end of the junction fails to match germline, which may point to a read error. The chain combines TRBV7-7 with TRBJ2-5; 10 bases align to TRBD2. In germline, CDR1 is SSHAT, CDR2 FNYEAQ (reference sequence). The CDR3 has 17 residues. CDR3 region: CASSFIGAAGGSETQYF. The CDR3 DNA is TGTGCTAGCAGCTTCATTGGGGCAGCGGGGGGGTCGGAGACCCAGTACTTC. The full variable domain, its missing parts supplied by reference TRBV7-7 and TRBJ2-5, is GAGVSQSPRYKVTKRGQDVTLRCDPISSHATLYWYQQALGQGPEFLTYFNYEAQPDKSGLPSDRFSAERPEGSISTLTIQRTEQRDSAMYRCASSFIGAAGGSETQYFGPGTRLLVL.

The chain carries TRBV4-3 and TRBJ1-1; a weak D match, TRBD1 (5 bases). Trimming cost V 0 bases and J 10 bases, with 18 bases left between them. The CDR3 covers 15 residues. CDR1 is LGHNA and CDR2 is YSLEER in the germline V gene. CDR3 DNA: TGCGCCAGCAGCCAAGATTTCGCCGCGGGGGTTCGAGCTTTCTTT. It encodes CASSQDFAAGVRAFF.

The gene calls are TRBV7-9 and TRBJ2-5; TRBD1 agrees at 7 bases. Trimming took 3 bases from V and 4 from J; bases not matched to a gene: 5. The V gene's germline CDR1 is SEHNR and CDR2 FQNEAQ (reference sequence). This CDR3 contains 14 residues. The CDR3 sequence is CASSFDRVLETQYF. CDR3 sequence (DNA): TGTGCCAGCAGCTTCGACAGGGTTTTAGAGACCCAGTACTTC.

This clonotype occurred a few times. The V gene is TRBV19, the J gene TRBJ1-5; D gene unclear. Trimming removed 9 bases from V and 2 bases from J, with 5 bases in between. This CDR3 has 11 amino acids. In germline, CDR1 is LNHDA, CDR2 SQIVND (reference sequence). CDR3 bases: TGTGCCAGCGGCGGCAATCAGCCCCAGCATTTT. Translation: CASGGNQPQHF.

The chain is built from TRBV6-1 and TRBJ1-4, with D perhaps matching TRBD1 (5 bases). The CDR3 contains 15 residues. The germline V gene has CDR1 MNHNS and CDR2 SASEGT. V lost 7 bases, J lost 0 bases, and 12 bases lay in between. The CDR3 reads CASKPTDATNEKLFF. The DNA for the CDR3 is TGTGCCAGCAAACCGACAGATGCAACTAATGAAAAACTGTTTTTT.

V gene TRBV20-1 combines with J gene TRBJ2-7; possibly TRBD1 for D (7 bases). The CDR3 sequence is 14 residues long. V was clipped by 6 bases and J by 2 bases, with 17 bases between them. Germline CDR1 is DFQATT and CDR2 is SNEGSKA (reference sequence). CDR3 in amino acids: CSAIQGRGTYEQYV. The CDR3 nucleotides are TGCAGTGCCATACAGGGGCGGGGTACCTACGAGCAGTACGTC.

The V and J genes are TRBV6-1 and TRBJ2-7; 7 bases align to TRBD2. The CDR3 length is 17 residues. Germline V lookup: CDR1 MNHNS, CDR2 SASEGT. Trimming cost V 2 bases and J 0 bases; bases outside gene matches: 10. CDR3 nucleotides: TGTGCCAGCAGTGAATACCTGGGGGGAGGGTCCTCCTACGAGCAGTACGTC. Protein product: CASSEYLGGGSSYEQYV.

The chain uses TRBV15 and TRBJ2-7; D remains unclear. Germline CDR1 LNHNV, CDR2 YYDKDF (reference sequence). The CDR3 totals 13 residues. The germline V and J ends were trimmed by 6 bases and 5 bases, with 14 bases remaining between them. The chain's CDR3 is CATRAGPLHEQYF. DNA of the CDR3: TGTGCCACCAGGGCCGGCCCGCTTCACGAGCAGTACTTC.

This clonotype occurred a few times. The chain couples TRBV5-6 to TRBJ1-1; 7 bases match TRBD1. Germline loops: CDR1 SGHDT, CDR2 YYEEEE. The ends lost 4 bases at V and 3 bases at J; junction bases unmatched: 3. The CDR3 spans 13 residues. The CDR3 bases are TGTGCCAGCAGCGGACAGGTCTACACTGAAGCTTTCTTT. It is translated as CASSGQVYTEAFF. The entire variable domain, with the rest obtained from reference TRBV5-6 and TRBJ1-1, is as follows: DAGVTQSPTHLIKTRGQQVTLRCSPKSGHDTVSWYQQALGQGPQFIFQYYEEEERQRGNFPDRFSGHQFPNYSSELNVNALLLGDSALYLCASSGQVYTEAFFGQGTRLTVV.

This clonotype was recorded many times. The chain is built from TRBV5-5 and TRBJ2-6; D gene unclear. Germline V lookup: CDR1 SGHKS, CDR2 YYEKEE (reference sequence). The CDR3 has 16 residues. Deletions cut 5 bases from V and 0 bases from J, with 12 bases between. The CDR3 DNA sequence: TGTGCCAGCAGGCAGGTTATGGTCTCTGGGGCCAACGTCCTGACTTTC. It codes for CASRQVMVSGANVLTF.

A few counts support this clonotype. This chain links TRBV4-1 with TRBJ2-2, with D possibly matching TRBD1 (6 bases). The germline V gene has CDR1 MGHRA and CDR2 YSYEKL. Trimming took off 5 bases at V and 4 bases at J, with 11 bases between the two ends. The CDR3 extends over 14 amino acids. Here the CDR3 DNA reads TGCGCCAGCAGCGGGACACCTCTCACCGGGGAGCTGTTTTTT. Encoded protein: CASSGTPLTGELFF.